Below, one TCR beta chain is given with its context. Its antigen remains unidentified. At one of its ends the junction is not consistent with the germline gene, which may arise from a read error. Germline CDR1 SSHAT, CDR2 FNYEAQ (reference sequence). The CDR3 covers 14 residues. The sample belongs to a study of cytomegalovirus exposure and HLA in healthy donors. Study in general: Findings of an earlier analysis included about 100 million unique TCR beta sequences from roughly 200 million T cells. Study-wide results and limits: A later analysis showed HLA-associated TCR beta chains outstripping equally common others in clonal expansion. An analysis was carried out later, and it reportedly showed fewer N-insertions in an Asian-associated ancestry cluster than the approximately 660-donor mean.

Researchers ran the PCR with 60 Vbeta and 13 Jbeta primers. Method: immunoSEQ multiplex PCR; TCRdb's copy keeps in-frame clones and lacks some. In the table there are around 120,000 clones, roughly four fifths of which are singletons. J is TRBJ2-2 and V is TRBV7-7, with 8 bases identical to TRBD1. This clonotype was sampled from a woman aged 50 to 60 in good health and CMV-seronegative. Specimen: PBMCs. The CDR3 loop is CASSVQGASGELFF. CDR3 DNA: TGTGCTAGCAGCGTTCAGGGGGCCTCCGGGGAGCTGTTTTTT.